Listed below are T cell receptor beta chains from one sample, sequenced in a study of Tregs in tolerant kidney transplant recipients. Some clones are missing from TCRdb's copy, which holds only in-frame ones; the method was immunoSEQ multiplex PCR. The sample holds about 21,000 clones, over 75% seen once. The sequences come from CD8+ T cells from blood (PBMCs), collected 6 months after the transplant. The receptor set was obtained from a human patient who received a combined kidney and bone marrow transplant. Some T cells may have come from the graft donor. Each CDR3 is given with its conserved first and last residue. The D gene is left open where the match is weak. Part of the rows lack a size; the others show once, few, many or a class for expanded clones.

>-|TRBJ2-1|-|TRBV11-3
TGTGCCAGCAGCTTAGTCCCCCCTTACAATGAGCAGTTCTTC
CASSLVPPYNEQFF
>-|TRBJ2-7|-|TRBV10-3
TGTGCCATCAGTGAGTCGGCTCCTTTCGAGCAGTACTTC
CAISESAPFEQYF
>-|TRBJ1-2|few|TRBV9
TGTGCCAGCAGCGCCGATCCGGACAGTGACCCCGTCTATGGCTACACCTTC
CASSADPDSDPVYGYTF
>-|TRBJ1-3|few|TRBV9
TGTGCCAGCACCCCGGACAGAAGTGGAAACACCATATATTTT
CASTPDRSGNTIYF
>-|TRBJ2-5|-|TRBV7-9
TGTGCCACCAAACCTCATCAGGGGTTACAAGAGACCCAGTACTTC
CATKPHQGLQETQYF
>-|TRBJ2-7|-|TRBV19
TGTGCCAGTAGTATTAGTGCGGCGCCCAACTACGAGCAGTACTTC
CASSISAAPNYEQYF
>TRBD2|TRBJ2-7|medium-sized|TRBV11-2
TGTGCCAGCAGCTTGGGGGGGAATCTCTACGAGCAGTACTTC
CASSLGGNLYEQYF
>-|TRBJ1-5|-|TRBV29-1
TGCAGCGTCCTTACGTTTACGGATCAGCCCCAGCATTTT
CSVLTFTDQPQHF
>-|TRBJ2-3|-|TRBV28
TGTGCCAGCAGTTTAGCGGGTAGCACAGATACGCAGTATTTT
CASSLAGSTDTQYF
>-|TRBJ1-2|once|TRBV15
TGTGCCACCACCCCGAGTGGGCTCAACTATGGCTACACCTTC
CATTPSGLNYGYTF
>TRBD2|TRBJ2-7|-|TRBV27
TGTGCCAGCAGTACCCCCGGGGGGGAGCAGTACTTC
CASSTPGGEQYF
>-|TRBJ1-1|-|TRBV6-6
TGTGCCAGCAGCTACGCTGGGGGGGTGAACACTGAAGCTTTCTTT
CASSYAGGVNTEAFF
>-|TRBJ2-7|-|TRBV10-3
TGTGCCATCAGTGAGACGGGGGACTCCTACGAGCAGTACTTC
CAISETGDSYEQYF
>TRBD1|TRBJ2-1|-|TRBV6-1
TGTGCCAGCAGTGATCCCGGGACAGGGCTCAATGAGCAGTTCTTC
CASSDPGTGLNEQFF
>-|TRBJ1-1|-|TRBV4-1
TGCGCCAGCAGCCAAGACCAAAGGGGAACTGAAGCTTTCTTT
CASSQDQRGTEAFF
>TRBD1|TRBJ1-5|-|TRBV4-1
TGCGCCAGCAGCCCATTTGGGACAGGGGGAGGCCAGCCCCAGCATTTT
CASSPFGTGGGQPQHF
>-|TRBJ2-1|-|TRBV7-9
TGTGCCAGCTTACGGACACAGGGCTATGAGCAGTTCTTC
CASLRTQGYEQFF